This T cell receptor (beta chain) emerged from a study of early T cells in non-severe SARS-CoV-2 infection. Study background: With bulk RNA from unsorted whole blood as input, sequencing yielded unpaired chains.

The protocol attached unique molecular identifiers to individual cDNA molecules. TCRdb fed the 5' RACE reads into MiXCR, producing one record per CDR3 protein. Of about 86,000 distinct CDR3 sequences in the sample, about 15% were seen once. Broader study findings: VDJdb matching favored anti-spike CD8 responses, missing private and CD4 specificities.

This clonotype was detected a few times. Its antigen is not identified. Material: whole blood. This TCR derives from an adult who was a healthcare worker with PCR-confirmed SARS-CoV-2 infection or an uninfected control (not recorded which).

CDR3 residues: CSASTSGGLLQETQYF. The CDR3 DNA is TGCAGTGCTAGTACTAGCGGGGGACTCCTCCAAGAGACCCAGTACTTC. This rearrangement joins TRBV20-1 to TRBJ2-5; TRBD2 matches 11 bases. Looked up from germline, CDR1 is DFQATT and CDR2 is SNEGSKA (reference sequence). This CDR3 is 16 amino acids long. V lost 3 bases to trimming and J lost 1 base; unmatched junction nucleotides: 7.